The next 25 T cell receptor beta chains were all read from a single sample in a study of control samples from healthy donors and cancer patients. Sequenced by immunoSEQ multiplex PCR; TCRdb stores in-frame clones only, minus some. The sample includes 150,000 to 200,000 clones, around 94% of them seen just once. Material: blood. These receptors all stem from a man aged 30 to 45 in good health.

This clone appeared a single time. The rearrangement uses TRBV15 and TRBJ2-7, with unresolved D. Trimming left V 3 bases short and J 0 bases short, with 12 bases between. Per germline, CDR1 LNHNV and CDR2 YYDKDF (reference sequence). This CDR3 spans 15 amino acids. DNA of the CDR3: TGTGCCACCAGCAGTACCCTTAGGAGCTCCTACGAGCAGTACTTC. It yields the protein CATSSTLRSSYEQYF.

The chain links TRBV12-3 or TRBV12-4 to TRBJ1-2, with D hard to call. The CDR3 runs to 13 residues. Trimming cost V 1 base and J 0 bases, with 3 bases left between them. CDR3 coding DNA: TGTGCCAGCAGTTTAGACCCTAACTATGGCTACACCTTC. It codes for CASSLDPNYGYTF.

The chain is built from TRBV5-1 and TRBJ1-3, with 9 nucleotides matching TRBD1. This CDR3 is built from 13 residues. Germline assignment: CDR1 SGHRS and CDR2 YFSETQ. The J segment lost 4 bases and the V segment lost 6 bases, leaving 2 bases of the junction unmatched. The CDR3 DNA reads as TGCGCCAGCACGGGGACAGGGGGAAACACCATATATTTT. Protein sequence: CASTGTGGNTIYF.

J is TRBJ2-1 and V is TRBV10-1; D assignment may be TRBD1 or TRBD2 (5 bases each). The germline CDR1 and CDR2 sequences are WNHNN and SYGVQD (reference sequence). Trimming shortened V by 11 bases and J by 2 bases, and 16 bases separated the two germline ends. The CDR3 is made up of 14 amino acids. As DNA, the CDR3 is TGCGCCCCACAGGAGGCGTCCCCCTACAATGAGCAGTTCTTC. Translation gives CAPQEASPYNEQFF.

The rearrangement joins TRBV27 to TRBJ2-3; D gene ambiguous. Trimming removed 2 bases at V and 1 base at J, with 10 bases between. CDR1 is MNHEY and CDR2 is SMNVEV in the germline V gene (reference sequence). The CDR3 consists of 15 residues. The DNA of the CDR3 is TGTGCCAGCAGTTTAAGGGCCACAGGCACAGATACGCAGTATTTT. Translation: CASSLRATGTDTQYF.

This sequence joins TRBV9 and TRBJ2-1; 12 bases map to TRBD2. Trimming cost V 4 bases and J 10 bases; bases outside gene matches: 12. The CDR3 consists of 16 residues. Germline CDR1 SGDLS, CDR2 YYNGEE. The CDR3: CASSPRLAGDGSEQFF. The DNA for the CDR3 is TGTGCCAGCAGCCCGCGACTAGCGGGAGATGGCTCGGAGCAGTTCTTC.

This rearrangement joins TRBV6-6 to TRBJ1-2, with D possibly TRBD1 on 5 matching bases. V was pared by 4 bases and J by 8 bases, with 20 bases between. The CDR3 totals 15 residues. Germline V gene lookup returns CDR1 MNHNY and CDR2 SVGAGI (reference sequence). In DNA form, the CDR3 reads TGTGCCAGCAGTTCCCCGGGGCCGAGGGGAGGAGGCTACACCTTC. It encodes CASSSPGPRGGGYTF.

The chain combines TRBV7-9 with TRBJ1-1; the D is unclear. This CDR3 is 15 amino acids long. Germline values: CDR1 SEHNR, CDR2 FQNEAQ (reference sequence). V shed 5 bases and J shed 1 base, with 14 bases lying between them. The CDR3 loop reads CASSAKQLGNTEAFF. In nucleotides, the CDR3 is TGTGCCAGCAGCGCAAAACAGTTGGGGAACACTGAAGCTTTCTTT.

The rearrangement uses TRBV19 and TRBJ2-5, with 9 positions matching TRBD2. Germline CDR1 LNHDA, CDR2 SQIVND (reference sequence). The CDR3 is 13 residues long. V trimming: 6 bases; J trimming: 4 bases; junction bases outside the gene matches: 3. For the CDR3, the DNA is TGTGCCAGTAGAAGCGGGAGGTCAGAGACCCAGTACTTC. Amino acid sequence: CASRSGRSETQYF.

The rearrangement joins TRBV7-2 to TRBJ1-5; the D gene is possibly TRBD1 (5 bases). Trimming took 4 bases from V and 4 from J, leaving 11 bases between them. In germline, CDR1 is SGHTA, CDR2 FQGNSA. The CDR3 runs to 14 residues. The CDR3 protein is CASSSPGENQPQHF. CDR3 in DNA: TGTGCCAGCAGCTCGCCGGGGGAAAATCAGCCCCAGCATTTT.

The rearrangement uses TRBV5-6 and TRBJ1-1; possibly TRBD1 for D (5 bases). The V end lost 4 bases, the J end lost 6 bases, and 19 bases lay between the germline ends. This CDR3 region has 15 residues. Germline loops: CDR1 SGHDT, CDR2 YYEEEE. Written as DNA, the CDR3 is TGTGCCAGCAGCCGGGGCCTTGGGGGAACCGCTGAAGCTTTCTTT. Protein sequence: CASSRGLGGTAEAFF.

The chain employs TRBV5-6 and TRBJ1-3; D perhaps matches TRBD1 (6 bases). Germline lookup yields CDR1 SGHDT and CDR2 YYEEEE. The CDR3 consists of 12 residues. V shed 4 bases and J shed 15 bases, with 17 bases lying between them. The CDR3 sequence is CASSAYSGTPYF. The DNA for the CDR3 is TGTGCCAGCAGCGCTTATAGCGGGACACCATATTTT.

The rearrangement uses TRBV5-1 and TRBJ1-1, with D possibly matching TRBD1 (5 bases). V was pared by 0 bases and J by 4 bases, with 7 bases between. The CDR3 consists of 13 residues. The germline V gene has CDR1 SGHRS and CDR2 YFSETQ. The CDR3 protein is CASSLAGFTEAFF. The CDR3 nucleotides are TGCGCCAGCAGCTTGGCAGGGTTCACTGAAGCTTTCTTT.

The rearrangement uses TRBV28 and TRBJ2-5, with 14 bases fitting TRBD2. The CDR3 length is 17 residues. Germline V gives CDR1 MDHEN, CDR2 SYDVKM. The ends lost 6 bases at V and 4 bases at J; junction bases unmatched: 10. CDR3 region: CASRSGTSGRILETQYF. CDR3 DNA sequence: TGTGCCAGCAGATCCGGGACTAGCGGGAGAATCCTAGAGACCCAGTACTTC.

In its sample, this clone was seen a few times. The chain links TRBV9 to TRBJ1-5; 9 bases are a match to TRBD1. Germline V gene sequence: CDR1 SGDLS, CDR2 YYNGEE. Trimming removed 5 bases from V and 6 bases from J; junction bases left unmatched: 6. The CDR3 consists of 14 residues. DNA of the CDR3: TGTGCCAGCAGTATGACAGGGGGAGGTCAGCCCCAGCATTTT. Protein sequence: CASSMTGGGQPQHF. The whole variable domain, filled in from reference TRBV9 and TRBJ1-5, reads DSGVTQTPKHLITATGQRVTLRCSPRSGDLSVYWYQQSLDQGLQFLIQYYNGEERAKGNILERFSAQQFPDLHSELNLSSLELGDSALYFCASSMTGGGQPQHFGDGTRLSIL.

The chain employs TRBV30 and TRBJ1-1; D may be TRBD1 (5 bases). Germline CDR1 and CDR2: GTSNPN and SVGIG (reference sequence). Trimming cost V 3 bases and J 8 bases, with 10 bases left between them. CDR3 length: 11 amino acids. CDR3 nucleotide sequence: TGTGCCTGGAGCCCGACAGAAGAAGCTTTCTTT. As protein: CAWSPTEEAFF.

The chain joins TRBV18 to TRBJ2-7; TRBD1 aligns across 7 bases. Trimming took 3 bases from V and 1 from J; bases not matched to a gene: 3. The CDR3 runs to 14 residues. Germline V CDR1 and CDR2: KGHSH, LQKENI. The CDR3 nucleotides read TGTGCCAGCTCACCTGGACAGGAGTCCTACGAGCAGTACTTC. The encoded protein is CASSPGQESYEQYF.

V usage is TRBV28 and J usage is TRBJ1-2; the D is unclear. Looked up from germline, CDR1 is MDHEN and CDR2 is SYDVKM. The CDR3 consists of 13 residues. Trimming removed 5 bases from V and 3 bases from J, with 10 bases in between. The CDR3 region is CASSPSVDYGYTF. Written as DNA, the CDR3 is TGTGCCAGCAGTCCATCGGTAGACTATGGCTACACCTTC.

This chain connects TRBV5-1 to TRBJ1-1; D call uncertain. V was shortened by 1 base and J by 1 base, with 8 bases between the two germline ends. From germline, CDR1 is SGHRS and CDR2 YFSETQ. The CDR3 covers 14 residues. CDR3 nucleotide sequence: TGCGCCAGCAGCTTGTCACAGCAGAACACTGAAGCTTTCTTT. Protein product: CASSLSQQNTEAFF. The whole variable domain, remainder taken from reference TRBV5-1 and TRBJ1-1, is KAGVTQTPRYLIKTRGQQVTLSCSPISGHRSVSWYQQTPGQGLQFLFEYFSETQRNKGNFPGRFSGRQFSNSRSEMNVSTLELGDSALYLCASSLSQQNTEAFFGQGTRLTVV.

The gene calls are TRBV10-1 and TRBJ2-3, with TRBD2 matching 9 bases. The CDR3 is made up of 16 amino acids. Germline-derived CDR1 and CDR2 are WNHNN and SYGVQD (reference sequence). Trimming took 3 bases from V and 0 from J; bases not matched to a gene: 4. The CDR3: CASSDLAGKSTDTQYF. DNA for the CDR3: TGCGCCAGCAGTGATCTAGCGGGGAAAAGCACAGATACGCAGTATTTT.

CDR3 in amino acids: CASSPGLEQPQHF. The DNA for the CDR3 is TGTGCCAGCAGCCCTGGATTAGAGCAGCCCCAGCATTTT. The gene calls are TRBV11-2 and TRBJ1-5; D unclear. CDR3 length: 13 residues. Germline V gene lookup returns CDR1 SGHAT and CDR2 FQNNGV. Trimming removed 5 bases from V and 7 bases from J, with 12 bases in between.

V usage is TRBV3-1 (or the pseudogene TRBV3-2) and J usage is TRBJ2-1; TRBD2 agrees at 9 bases. Losses at the gene ends were 0 bases for V and 15 bases for J; bases not matched to a gene: 9. Looked up from germline, CDR1 is LGHDT and CDR2 is YNNKEL (reference sequence). CDR3 length: 14 amino acids. The CDR3 nucleotides read TGTGCCAGCAGCCAAGACCCCAGCGGGGGGAGTTTGTTCTTC. It encodes CASSQDPSGGSLFF.

The chain has TRBV27 and TRBJ1-2, with 8 nucleotides matching TRBD1. The trim removed 5 bases at V and 4 bases at J, leaving 6 bases unmatched. The CDR3 runs 14 residues. In germline, CDR1 is MNHEY, CDR2 SMNVEV (reference sequence). CDR3 sequence (DNA): TGTGCCAGCAGTCCCTGGACAGGGCCCTATGGCTACACCTTC. Translating gives CASSPWTGPYGYTF.

This chain connects TRBV3-1 (or the pseudogene TRBV3-2) to TRBJ2-7, with D possibly TRBD2 on 6 matching bases. The CDR3 sequence is 12 residues long. Trimming pared 2 bases from V and 6 bases from J, leaving 8 bases between. Germline CDR1 LGHDT, CDR2 YNNKEL (reference sequence). The CDR3 region has the DNA TGTGCCAGCAGCCAAATGACTAGCGAGCAGTACTTC. Amino acids: CASSQMTSEQYF.

The chain recombines TRBV5-5 with TRBJ2-7; D remains ambiguous. This CDR3 spans 14 amino acids. Trimming took 0 bases from V and 2 from J, leaving 9 bases between them. Germline-derived CDR1 and CDR2 are SGHKS and YYEKEE (reference sequence). The CDR3 DNA reads TGTGCCAGCAGCTTGGCCAACAGAGCCTACGAGCAGTACTTC. It is translated as CASSLANRAYEQYF.